This T cell receptor beta chain was retrieved from a study of cytomegalovirus exposure and HLA in healthy donors. The wider study: The 95 to 150 validation repertoires, a later analysis reported, used the same platform as the approximately 650 first-cohort repertoires. Study-wide points: There were some public TCRs occurring in many donors, but most TCR sequences were rare. Diagnosis of cytomegalovirus status made by the classifier reportedly showed high specificity and sensitivity.

Comments on this clone: Its antigen is not identified.

CDR3 size: 11 residues. The V gene lost 5 bases and the J gene lost 9 bases, with 8 bases spanning the gap. The germline gives CDR1 SNHLY, CDR2 FYNNEI. The validation cohort, a group of some 120 subjects, included the donors and was separate from the roughly 700-subject first cohort. Repertoires were generated with immunoSEQ multiplex PCR, while TCRdb's copy carries only in-frame clones and drops some. The table lists 170,000 or so clones, more than 65% of them singletons, with around 2.8% in the top ten. Sequenced: PBMCs. The receptor was derived from a woman between 18 and 30 years old in good health and CMV-seropositive. The chain carries TRBV2 and TRBJ2-1, with D possibly matching TRBD2 (5 bases). The CDR3 DNA reads TGTGCCAGCAGTTTAGAGGGTGAGCAGTTCTTC. Translating gives CASSLEGEQFF.